This T cell receptor beta chain was found in a study of T cell repertoires in cytomegalovirus infection. TCRdb redid the calling of the reads with MiXCR, one entry per CDR3 protein. The sample carries about 330,000 distinct CDR3 sequences, about a third recorded once. This CDR3 region has 13 residues. The V end lost 5 bases, the J end lost 5 bases, and 12 bases lay between the germline ends. CDR1 MNHEY and CDR2 SVGEGT come from the germline V gene. This clonotype was observed at least ten times. Its antigen is not identified. The rearrangement links TRBV6-2 or TRBV6-3 to TRBJ1-2; D gene ambiguous. The input for sequencing was cultured PBMCs, taken from culture after CMV antigen stimulation. This clonotype was obtained from a human donor in good health (CMV status not recorded). Some clones in this sample may be carry-over from other donors' samples. The CDR3 DNA reads as TGTGCCAGCAGTCCCGGCGGAACATATGGCTACACCTTC. This encodes CASSPGGTYGYTF.